Here is one T cell receptor (beta chain) with its context. Its antigen is unknown. This specimen comes from a study of T cell clonotyping in hematopoietic cell transplantation. The study, taken as a whole, reports: Cells were unsorted, so CD4 and CD8 contributions were not separated. Few recipient clonotypes overlapped donors; over 97% were de novo at given depth. Pathologically expanded recipient clonotypes increased progressively from day 30 to day 180 as diversity fell.

V lost 4 bases and J lost 5, with 11 bases in between. This CDR3 region has 13 residues. Germline assignment: CDR1 MNHNS and CDR2 SASEGT. The method was immunoSEQ multiplex PCR; TCRdb's version includes in-frame clones alone and lacks a portion of them. The sample carries 65,000 to 75,000 clones, approximately 94% recorded once. V and J are TRBV6-1 and TRBJ1-2; D is uncertain. The sequenced sample was peripheral blood mononuclear cells. The receptor comes from a middle-aged man in good health. Some clones in this sample may be carry-over from other donors' samples. The CDR3 DNA follows: TGTGCCAGCAGTGTGCCGTCGGAATATGGCTACACCTTC. This encodes CASSVPSEYGYTF.